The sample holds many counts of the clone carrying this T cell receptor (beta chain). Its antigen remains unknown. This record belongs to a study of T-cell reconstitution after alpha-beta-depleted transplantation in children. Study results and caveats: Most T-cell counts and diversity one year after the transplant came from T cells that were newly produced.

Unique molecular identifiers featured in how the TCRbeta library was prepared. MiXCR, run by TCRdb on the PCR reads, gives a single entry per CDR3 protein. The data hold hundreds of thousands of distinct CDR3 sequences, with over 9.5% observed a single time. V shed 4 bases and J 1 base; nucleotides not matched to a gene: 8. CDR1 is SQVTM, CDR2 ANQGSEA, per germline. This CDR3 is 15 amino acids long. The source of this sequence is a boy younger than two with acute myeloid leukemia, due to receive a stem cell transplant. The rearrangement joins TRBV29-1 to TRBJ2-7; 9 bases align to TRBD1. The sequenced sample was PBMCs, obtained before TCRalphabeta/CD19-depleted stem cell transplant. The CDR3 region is CSVVGSTGGSYEQYF. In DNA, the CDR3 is TGCAGCGTTGTGGGGTCGACAGGGGGGTCCTACGAGCAGTACTTC.